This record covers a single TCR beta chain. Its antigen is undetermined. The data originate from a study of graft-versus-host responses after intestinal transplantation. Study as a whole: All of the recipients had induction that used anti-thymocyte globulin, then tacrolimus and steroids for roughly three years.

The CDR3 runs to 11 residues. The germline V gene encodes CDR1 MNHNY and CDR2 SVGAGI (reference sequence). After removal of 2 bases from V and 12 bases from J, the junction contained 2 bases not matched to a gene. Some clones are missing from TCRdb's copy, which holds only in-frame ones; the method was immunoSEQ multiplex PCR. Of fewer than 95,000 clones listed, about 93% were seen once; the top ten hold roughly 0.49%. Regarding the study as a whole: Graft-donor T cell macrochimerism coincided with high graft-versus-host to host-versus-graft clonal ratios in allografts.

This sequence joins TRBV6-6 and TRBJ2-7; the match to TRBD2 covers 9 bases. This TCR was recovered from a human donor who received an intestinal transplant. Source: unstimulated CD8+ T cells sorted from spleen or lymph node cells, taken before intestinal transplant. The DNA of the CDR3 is TGTGCCAGCAGTTACGCGGGGGGGGCGTACTTC. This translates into CASSYAGGAYF.